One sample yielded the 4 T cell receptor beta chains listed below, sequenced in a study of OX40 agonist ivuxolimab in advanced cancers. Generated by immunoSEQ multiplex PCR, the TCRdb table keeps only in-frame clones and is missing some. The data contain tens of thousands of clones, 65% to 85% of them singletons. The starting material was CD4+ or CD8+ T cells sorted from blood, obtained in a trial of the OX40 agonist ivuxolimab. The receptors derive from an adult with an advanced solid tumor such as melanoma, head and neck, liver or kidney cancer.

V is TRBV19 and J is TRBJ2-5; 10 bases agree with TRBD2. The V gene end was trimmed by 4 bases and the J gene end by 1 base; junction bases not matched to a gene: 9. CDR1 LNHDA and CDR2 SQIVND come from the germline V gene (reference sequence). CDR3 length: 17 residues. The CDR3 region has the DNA TGTGCCAGTAGTAGCGGTTTAGCGGGGGGCCGCCAAGAGACCCAGTACTTC. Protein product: CASSSGLAGGRQETQYF.

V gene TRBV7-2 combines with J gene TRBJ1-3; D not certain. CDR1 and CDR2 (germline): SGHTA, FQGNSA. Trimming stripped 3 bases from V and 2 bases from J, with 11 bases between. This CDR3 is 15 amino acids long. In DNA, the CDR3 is TGTGCCAGCAGCTTTCCCGGCACTACTGGAAACACCATATATTTT. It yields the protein CASSFPGTTGNTIYF.

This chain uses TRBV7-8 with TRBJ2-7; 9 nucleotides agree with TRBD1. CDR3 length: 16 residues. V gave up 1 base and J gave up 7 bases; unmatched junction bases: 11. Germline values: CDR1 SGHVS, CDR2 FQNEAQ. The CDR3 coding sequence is TGTGCCAGCAGCTTAGTATTAGGACAGGGGTTTCGGGAGCAGTACTTC. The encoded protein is CASSLVLGQGFREQYF.

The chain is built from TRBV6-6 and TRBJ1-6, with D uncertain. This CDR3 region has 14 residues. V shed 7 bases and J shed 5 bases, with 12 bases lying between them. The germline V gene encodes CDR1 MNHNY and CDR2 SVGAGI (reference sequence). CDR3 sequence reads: CASTKGGDNSPLHF. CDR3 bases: TGTGCCAGCACTAAAGGAGGAGATAATTCACCCCTCCACTTT.